Listed below are T cell receptor beta chains from one sample, sequenced in a study of tumor-infiltrating lymphocytes in oesophageal squamous cell carcinoma. TCRdb re-analysed the PCR reads in MiXCR, keeping a single row per CDR3 protein. The data contain fewer than 20,000 distinct CDR3 sequences, around half of them singletons. The sequenced material came from esophageal tumor tissue. The source of these receptors is a female donor with esophageal squamous cell carcinoma. Each CDR3 is given with its conserved first and last residue. Each record gives: clone size, V gene, J gene, D gene, CDR3 length, CDR3 DNA, CDR3 protein. D genes are given only for firm matches. Part of the rows lack a size; the others show once, few, many or a class for expanded clones.

>once|TRBV2|TRBJ2-7|TRBD2|14
TGTGCCAGCCTTTGGACTAGCGGGCCCTACGAGCAGTACTTC
CASLWTSGPYEQYF
>-|TRBV6-6|TRBJ2-7|-|17
TGTGCCAGCAGTTACTTTCGGACAAAAAGGGGTACTTACGAGCAGTACTTC
CASSYFRTKRGTYEQYF
>-|TRBV7-6|TRBJ1-6|-|14
TGTGCCAGCAGCTTAGGTCAGGGGATTGGGGAGCAGTACTTT
CASSLGQGIGEQYF
>-|TRBV6-2/TRBV6-3|TRBJ2-3|TRBD2|16
TGTGCCAGCATAGCGCTAGCGGGAGTCGGAACAGATACGCAGTATTTT
CASIALAGVGTDTQYF
>-|TRBV7-8|TRBJ2-1|TRBD2|16
TGTGCCAGCAGCTCCTCGACTAGCGGGAATGGGAGGGAGCAGTTCTTC
CASSSSTSGNGREQFF
>-|TRBV12-3/TRBV12-4|TRBJ2-2|-|12
TGTGCCAGCAGTACAGGGCCCGGGGAGCTGTTTTTT
CASSTGPGELFF
>-|TRBV27|TRBJ2-1|-|16
TGTGCCAGCAGTCCGCGGATAATGACCACCTACAATGAGCAGTTCTTC
CASSPRIMTTYNEQFF
>few|TRBV27|TRBJ1-1|TRBD1|13
TGTGCCAGTGCACAGGGGGCGCGGACTGAAGCTTTCTTT
CASAQGARTEAFF
>many|TRBV19|TRBJ2-1|TRBD2|15
TGTGCCAGTAGGGTGACTAGCGGGGGATTCAATGAGCAGTTCTTC
CASRVTSGGFNEQFF
>-|TRBV6-4|TRBJ1-4|TRBD1|13
TGTGCCAGCAGGCAACAGGGGAGCGAAAAACTGTTTTTT
CASRQQGSEKLFF
>-|TRBV27|TRBJ2-1|-|13
TGTGCCAGCGGAGGGAGCTCCTACAATGAGCAGTTCTTC
CASGGSSYNEQFF
>-|TRBV12-3/TRBV12-4|TRBJ2-7|-|14
TGTGCCAGCAGTTTATGGGTCGCTAGGGTCGAGCAGTACTTC
CASSLWVARVEQYF
>-|TRBV10-3|TRBJ2-1|TRBD2|13
TGTGCCATCAGTGTTCGGGGGGGGCCCGAGCAGTTCTTC
CAISVRGGPEQFF
>-|TRBV7-3|TRBJ2-1|-|17
TGTGCCAGCAGCTTAGGGGACCGCGCTAGCGCCTACAATGAGCAGTTCTTC
CASSLGDRASAYNEQFF
>few|TRBV7-6|TRBJ2-3|TRBD2|17
TGTGCCAGCAGCTTAGCCCCGGGACTAGCGGGACCAGATACGCAGTATTTT
CASSLAPGLAGPDTQYF
>-|TRBV28|TRBJ2-5|-|17
TGTGCCAGCAGTTCCGTGACTGAAAAACCGTACCAAGAGACCCAGTACTTC
CASSSVTEKPYQETQYF
>many|TRBV19|TRBJ1-5|-|15
TGTGCCAGTAGTATCAGACAAATGTCGAGTCAGCCCCAGCATTTT
CASSIRQMSSQPQHF
>-|TRBV7-2|TRBJ2-3|-|15
TGTGCCAGCAGCTTAGGGTTTGCTATCACAGATACGCAGTATTTT
CASSLGFAITDTQYF
>-|TRBV7-3|TRBJ2-1|TRBD2|23
TGTGCCAGCAGCCCCCCTCGACAGGGTTTAGCGGGAGGGCCGGTCTTAGCCTACAATGAGCAGTTCTTC
CASSPPRQGLAGGPVLAYNEQFF
>many|TRBV24-1|TRBJ2-7|-|15
TGTGCCACCAGTGACCCCGGAGCGGCTGTCTACGAGCAGTACTTC
CATSDPGAAVYEQYF
>-|TRBV9|TRBJ2-7|-|14
TGTGCCAGCAGCGTAGGCGGGCTAGCCGGTGAGCAGTACTTC
CASSVGGLAGEQYF
>-|TRBV4-1|TRBJ1-6|-|15
TGCGCCAGCAGCCGCTCTAAGAACGAGAACTACGAGCAGTACTTT
CASSRSKNENYEQYF
>-|TRBV7-8|TRBJ2-2|-|15
TGTGCCAGCTGTCTTGAGACGGTTGACACCGGGGAGCTGTTTTTT
CASCLETVDTGELFF
>-|TRBV28|TRBJ2-2|-|18
TGTGCCAGCAGTGAATTTACCCAGACAGGAGGTGTTGTCGGGGAGCTGTTTTTT
CASSEFTQTGGVVGELFF
>few|TRBV28|TRBJ2-3|-|17
TGTGCCAGCAGTTTACAGGGGGGCGGGACGGGCACAGATACGCAGTATTTT
CASSLQGGGTGTDTQYF
>few|TRBV7-2|TRBJ2-5|TRBD2|14
TGTGCCAGCAGCTCGAGCGGGAGAGGTGAGACCCAGTACTTC
CASSSSGRGETQYF
>-|TRBV7-9|TRBJ1-2|TRBD1|12
TGTGCCAGTGGACAGGGGAACTATGGCTACACCTTC
CASGQGNYGYTF
>few|TRBV7-2|TRBJ2-5|TRBD1|15
TGTGCCAGCAGCTTAGCATCGGACAGGGGGGAGACCCAGTACTTC
CASSLASDRGETQYF